This T cell receptor beta chain was sequenced for a study of T cells in Graves' hyperthyroidism and ophthalmopathy (dated by TCRdb to about 2019). With respect to the entire study: Peripheral blood samples were taken at initial diagnosis, before any treatment was given. TCR V-J signatures able to tell the groups apart were searched for in a discovery cohort of 90 to 100 patients, of whom around 43 had Graves' ophthalmopathy and around 56 had stable Graves' hyperthyroidism. Prospective prediction of ophthalmopathy was tested in an independent validation cohort of fewer than 20 hyperthyroidism patients and some 17 patients who later progressed to ophthalmopathy. The 100 discovery patients were divided at random into training and test sets in a 7:3 ratio. In roughly six Graves' hyperthyroidism patients, the study also compared T-cell repertoires from thyroid tissue with T-cell repertoires from blood. After blood sampling, hyperthyroidism patients were treated with methimazole at a starting dose of 30 mg daily, and ophthalmopathy patients were treated with high-dose intravenous methylprednisolone. The paper reports TCR Vbeta CDR3 sequencing of about 140 peripheral blood samples: approximately 41 ophthalmopathy, approximately 74 hyperthyroidism and approximately 17 progressor patients. General conclusions and limits of the study: In cross-validation, a model built on a 13 V-J signature told ophthalmopathy apart from stable hyperthyroidism with approximately 91% sensitivity and around 81% specificity, and in testing the same model reached 80%/75%. Most expanded thyroid clonotypes (frequency above 0.001) were also found in blood, which suggests that blood repertoires may mirror thyroid immune responses. In validation, the model predicted progression to ophthalmopathy a median of about 6.5 months before onset, with roughly 70% sensitivity and 72.22% specificity. Sample size was not statistically predetermined, and blinding of investigators to group allocation was not performed.

About this clonotype itself: The antigen it recognizes is unknown. Base qualities were left out, and no much larger clone turns up one base away.

The TCR beta CDR3 regions were amplified from the RNA transcripts. For the first round of RT-PCR on the TCR CDR3, the HTBI primer set was used together with the Qiagen OneStep RT-PCR kit. The libraries were constructed in a second round of multiplex PCR and then size-selected and purified. Sequencing of the libraries was done on an Illumina HiSeq2000 using paired-end 100 bp reads. Per the original workflow: SOAPnuke was used to process the raw data, throwing out any read that contained adapters or uncalled bases, had a mean Phred below 15, or lacked an exact constant-primer or identifier match. High-quality paired reads were merged using COPE v1.2.5, and each unique nucleotide sequence was defined as a clonotype. MiTCR v1.1 was used to align the clonotypes against IMGT TRBV, TRBD and TRBJ reference segments. The analysis was restricted to V-J combinations with a frequency above 0.0001, which together covered 99% to 99.2% of the repertoires. A TCS score was defined as the ratio between F50 (clonal expansion) and ExV (chaos), using BLOSUM62-based TCRdist between CDR3 peptides within each V-J. Welch's t-statistics and random forest reduced some 510 V-J features to about 12, which were used in a naive Bayes classifier (R e1071). TCRdb trimmed the raw reads at Q25, called clones with MiXCR and kept productive beta chains. Each entry is one CDR3 protein sequence, shown with its most common DNA and genes. The V and J calls shown here were made by TCRdb, not taken from the authors' results. The sample has roughly 240,000 distinct CDR3 sequences on record, roughly 15% of them singletons. In total, the top ten clones hold less than 35% of the sample.

Moderately to severely active disease, a Clinical Activity Score of at least 3, a NOSPECS grade of at least 4, and a duration under 3 months were present in ophthalmopathy patients. Exclusion was applied to patients with uncontrolled infections, other autoimmune diseases, pregnancy or lactation. Diagnoses relied on clinical symptoms, serum thyroxine and TRAb, thyroid ultrasound and orbital computed tomography. PBMCs were isolated from 7.5 to 10 ml of fresh peripheral blood by Ficoll-Paque density gradient centrifugation. Total RNA was extracted with Trizol reagent, and quality was checked on an Agilent 2100 Bioanalyzer. Trimmed from V: 1 base; trimmed from J: 4 bases; junction bases lacking a gene match: 19. CDR1 and CDR2, per the germline V gene, are SGHTA and FQGTGA. The CDR3, from cysteine to phenylalanine, totals 20 residues. The retained sequence is limited to the CDR3, 60 bases, with the frame set at the first base.

The chain joins TRBV7-3 to TRBJ1-2; TRBD1 fits 9 bases in the junction. What was sequenced was blood. The clonotype was recovered from a young woman with Graves' ophthalmopathy. CDR3 reads: CASSLNRENTGGLFGYGYTF. Here is the DNA: TGTGCCAGCAGCTTAAATCGGGAAAATACAGGGGGCCTATTTGGCTATGGCTACACCTTC.